The clone carrying this T cell receptor beta chain was seen a handful of times. This sample stems from a study of T-cell reconstitution after alpha-beta-depleted transplantation in children. The authors prepared the TCRbeta library with unique molecular identifiers. TCRdb processed the PCR reads anew with MiXCR; each CDR3 protein has one entry. This sample has under 300,000 distinct CDR3 sequences, with approximately 9.8% found just once. Germline V lookup: CDR1 MNHEY, CDR2 SVGAGI. Between the trimmed V and J ends, which lost 4 bases and 8 bases, there was a span of 20 bases. The CDR3 has 15 residues.

This clonotype was obtained from a human donor who donated a stem cell graft to a child with SCID. V gene TRBV6-5 combines with J gene TRBJ1-2; D possibly corresponds to TRBD1 (6 bases). This material consisted of PBMCs from the stem cell graft donor, taken from the stem cell graft. The CDR3 bases are TGTGCCAGCAGTTCGACTCTCTCCGGACAGCGAGGCTACACCTTC. Amino acid sequence: CASSSTLSGQRGYTF.